This T cell receptor beta chain was captured in a study of blood T cell repertoires in COVID-19 (TCRdb year 2020). Study-level background: The collaborator samples originated in the United States, Italy and Spain and spanned the acute and convalescent phases of COVID-19. The repertoires were released in a freely available public database meant as a resource for research on the immune response to SARS-CoV-2. Where HLA class I and class II types were available, the types were taken from metadata supplied by the sample provider, not from assay-based typing. The dataset comprised deeply sampled blood TCRbeta repertoires from subjects exposed to, actively infected with, or recovered from COVID-19. A de-identified subject ID, COVID-19 status, age in years and sex were almost always included in the sample metadata. Samples came from the ongoing ImmuneRACE study (first 160 participants) plus 1,254 subjects from 6 global collaborators. The prospective study material was composed of cDNA or gDNA derived from T cells, B-cell-depleted T cells, or PBMCs.

TCRbeta CDR3 regions were amplified from genomic DNA by means of the immunoSEQ Assay, a bias-controlled multiplex PCR. As for the authors' bioinformatics: The number of nucleated cells in each sample was estimated by amplification of reference gene primers within the assay. Sequence reads were collapsed and filtered to measure the absolute abundance of every unique TCRbeta CDR3 rearrangement. For each sample, productive Simpson clonality was calculated as the square root of Simpson's diversity index over productive rearrangements. TCRdb re-hosts the immuneACCESS table, in-frame sequences only. Its copies lack some clones; in the studies checked, an unresolved V gene accounts for under half of them, and the cause for the rest is not known. Clone size and the V and J calls come from that table; the DNA yielded D and trimming. This sample gives about 120,000 clones in total; about four fifths of them show up just once. Roughly an eighth of the sample comes from the top ten.

Collaborating institutions collected whole blood in K2EDTA tubes following their own protocols. For TCRbeta analysis, collaborators shipped samples in one of three forms: frozen whole blood, isolated PBMCs, or DNA extracted from either of those sample types. The CDR3 numbers 13 residues from cysteine through phenylalanine. Only the CDR3 portion is preserved as DNA: 39 bases, with reading frame beginning at the first base. In the germline V gene, CDR1 corresponds to SGDLS and CDR2 to YYNGEE. Trimming costs V 3 bases and J 6 bases, and their ends lie 13 bases apart. General study outcomes and caveats: How much clinical and demographic metadata was included differed by source and by participant, and the metadata was provided uncurated.

Comment on this clone: No antigen is known for it. No base quality information exists; no much larger clone differs at one position.

The chain joins TRBV9 to TRBJ2-7; TRBD2 is possibly the D segment (5 matching bases). The specimen was peripheral blood. This receptor was identified in a human donor in a cohort sampled during active COVID-19. The nucleotides are TGTGCCAGCAGCGCCCTCCGGGCGGGCGAGCAGTACTTC. It translates as CASSALRAGEQYF.